This TCR beta chain was profiled in a study of cytomegalovirus exposure and HLA in healthy donors. Overall study findings and caveats: The only immune exposure information that was available was CMV serostatus. Indistinguishable V segments, including TRBV6-2 and TRBV6-3, were excluded.

Primers: 60 Vbeta forward and 13 Jbeta reverse. Profiled with immunoSEQ multiplex PCR; TCRdb holds only in-frame clones, not every one. The sample lists approximately 170,000 clones; 77% were seen once. As for this clone: Its cognate antigen is unknown.

Germline loops: CDR1 SGDLS, CDR2 YYNGEE. Trimming removed 4 bases from V and 6 bases from J; junction bases left unmatched: 9. This CDR3 region has 15 residues. The J gene is TRBJ2-1, the V gene TRBV9, with 8 nucleotides matching TRBD2. The sequence was collected from a woman aged 40 to 50 in good health and CMV-seropositive. Specimen: PBMCs. CDR3 sequence: CASSLNGLAPNEQFF. CDR3 bases: TGTGCCAGCAGCCTCAACGGACTAGCTCCCAATGAGCAGTTCTTC.